Presented here are 8 T cell receptor beta chains from one specimen sequenced in a study of blood T cells in healthy people across ages. The use of a sample-barcoded 5' primer and a J-beta primer mix characterized a second PCR of about 7 to 12 cycles. TCRdb redid the calling of the 5' RACE reads with MiXCR, one entry per CDR3 protein. The sample includes around 780,000 distinct CDR3 sequences, roughly 24% seen only once; the top ten take less than 3.5%. These data also featured in a second study, about T cells of mothers and their children.

The specimen sequenced was blood. All receptors derive from a boy between 5 and 17 years old in good health.

A remark on this clonotype: The junction departs from germline at one end; a sequencing error may be responsible. The chain combines TRBV9 with TRBJ2-1; D is possibly TRBD1 (5 bases). The J call may not be correct, given that the DNA end is closer to TRBJ2-5. Germline V CDR1 and CDR2: SGDLS, YYNGEE. The CDR3 length is 14 residues. CDR3: CASGVGNRPETQYF. CDR3 nucleotides: TGTGCCAGCGGCGTAGGTAACAGGCCAGAGACCCAGTACTTC.

This clonotype was found a few times. V usage is TRBV11-2 and J usage is TRBJ1-6, with 7 bases matching TRBD1. The CDR3 runs to 15 residues. The V and J ends lost 5 bases and 9 bases, in that order; junction bases with no gene match: 10. Germline V gene sequence: CDR1 SGHAT, CDR2 FQNNGV. The CDR3 spells CASSPETGRTSPLHF. DNA of the CDR3: TGTGCCAGCAGCCCCGAGACAGGGAGGACTTCACCCCTCCACTTT.

About this clonotype: One junction end disagrees with the germline gene, perhaps due to a read error. The V and J genes are TRBV28 and TRBJ1-1; 7 positions match TRBD1. Per germline, CDR1 MDHEN and CDR2 SYDVKM. This CDR3 is 16 amino acids long. The CDR3 loop reads CASRETQGRGNTEAFF. Here the CDR3 DNA reads TGTGCCAGCAGGGAGACACAGGGGAGGGGGAACACTGAGGCTTTCTTT.

The chain is built from TRBV6-1 and TRBJ1-6; tentatively, D is TRBD1 (6 bases). Between the trimmed V and J ends, which lost 3 bases and 3 bases, there was a span of 12 bases. Germline CDR1 MNHNS, CDR2 SASEGT. CDR3 length: 16 amino acids. The CDR3 sequence is CASSDPGTRYNSPLHF. The CDR3, as DNA: TGTGCCAGCAGTGATCCCGGGACACGCTATAATTCACCCCTCCACTTT.

This clonotype has only a few counts. The chain joins TRBV20-1 to TRBJ2-5; D may be TRBD2 (5 bases). Germline V gene lookup returns CDR1 DFQATT and CDR2 SNEGSKA (reference sequence). V was shortened by 5 bases and J by 0 bases, with 16 bases between the two germline ends. The CDR3 has 15 residues. The CDR3 loop reads CSAYSTSLYQETQYF. DNA for the CDR3: TGCAGTGCTTATAGTACTAGTCTGTACCAAGAGACCCAGTACTTC.

The rearrangement joins TRBV12-3 or TRBV12-4 to TRBJ2-2, with D perhaps matching TRBD1 (5 bases). The CDR3 runs 16 residues. V gave up 2 bases and J gave up 6 bases, with 16 bases separating them. CDR3: CASSLSQGGFAGELFF. CDR3 DNA: TGTGCCAGCAGTTTATCCCAGGGTGGCTTCGCCGGGGAGCTGTTTTTT.

The V call is TRBV5-1, the J call TRBJ1-2, with a weak D call TRBD1 (6 bases). The V gene's germline CDR1 is SGHRS and CDR2 YFSETQ. Deletions cut 2 bases from V and 6 bases from J, with 11 bases between. There are 13 residues in the CDR3. The CDR3 DNA reads TGCGCCAGCAGCTTCAGGGGTGGGGATGGCTACACCTTC. Protein sequence: CASSFRGGDGYTF.

This clonotype appeared a single time. The chain has TRBV28 and TRBJ2-2, with 9 bases aligning to TRBD1. Germline V gives CDR1 MDHEN, CDR2 SYDVKM. Trimming cost V 3 bases and J 3 bases; bases outside gene matches: 17. The CDR3 totals 20 residues. Written as DNA, the CDR3 is TGTGCCAGCAGTTTCAAAATAAGAAGGCGGACAGGGGAGGACACCGGGGAGCTGTTTTTT. Protein product: CASSFKIRRRTGEDTGELFF.